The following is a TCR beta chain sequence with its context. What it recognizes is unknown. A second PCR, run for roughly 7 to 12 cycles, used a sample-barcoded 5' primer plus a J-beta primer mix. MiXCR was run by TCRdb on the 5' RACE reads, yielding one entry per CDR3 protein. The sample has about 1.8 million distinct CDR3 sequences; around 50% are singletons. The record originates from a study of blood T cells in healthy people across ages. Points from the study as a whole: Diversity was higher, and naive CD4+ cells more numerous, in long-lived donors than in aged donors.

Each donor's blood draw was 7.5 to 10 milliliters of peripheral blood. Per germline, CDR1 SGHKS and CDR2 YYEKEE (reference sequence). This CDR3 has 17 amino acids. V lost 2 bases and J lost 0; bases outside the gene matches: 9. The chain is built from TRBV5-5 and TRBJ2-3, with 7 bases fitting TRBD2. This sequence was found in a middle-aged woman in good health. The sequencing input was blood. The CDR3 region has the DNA TGTGCCAGCAGCTTTCATCAGCGCGGGGGTAGCACAGATACGCAGTATTTT. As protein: CASSFHQRGGSTDTQYF. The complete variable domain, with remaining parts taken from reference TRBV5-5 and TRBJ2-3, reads DAGVTQSPTHLIKTRGQQVTLRCSPISGHKSVSWYQQVLGQGPQFIFQYYEKEERGRGNFPDRFSARQFPNYSSELNVNALLLGDSALYLCASSFHQRGGSTDTQYFGPGTRLTVL.